This TCR beta chain was recorded in a study of blood T cell repertoires in COVID-19. Study summary: PBMCs, B-cell-depleted T cells, or T cells provided the cDNA or gDNA that made up the material.

V was clipped by 3 bases and J by 4 bases; unmatched bases: 3. The CDR3 is made up of 15 amino acids. Germline V gene lookup returns CDR1 SGHRS and CDR2 YFSETQ. Per the authors' pipeline: Estimates of nucleated cell counts were drawn from the amplification of reference gene primers. The table came from immunoSEQ multiplex PCR; TCRdb's copy has only in-frame clones and leaves some out. For V, J and clone size, that table is used; D and trimming come from the DNA. The repertoire holds approximately 200,000 clones, with about four fifths as singletons. The clonotype comes from a woman between 40 and 55 years old with acute COVID-19. The chain is built from TRBV5-1 and TRBJ2-1; 11 bases are shared with TRBD2. Sequencing was carried out using PBMCs or T cells enriched from blood (not recorded which). The CDR3 nucleotides are TGCGCCAGCAGCTATGGGACTAGCGGTTACAATGAGCAGTTCTTC. This gives the protein CASSYGTSGYNEQFF.